The rows below give T cell receptor beta chains drawn from one sample of a study of response to subunit inactivated influenza vaccine. TCRdb reprocessed the RT-PCR reads via MiXCR and lists one record per CDR3 protein. This table holds approximately 730,000 distinct CDR3 sequences, approximately 13% found once. Sequencing used PBMCs from blood, obtained 14 to 15 days before vaccination. The receptors were gathered from a man aged 45-65 years who received an inactivated influenza vaccine. CDR3s include the opening cysteine and the closing phenylalanine or tryptophan. The D gene is left open where the match is weak. The size entry is marked missing in some rows and otherwise reads once, few, many or a size class.

.	few	TRBV28	TRBJ2-4	TGTGCCAGCAGTTTATGGACAGGCGGGGAAAACATTCAGTACTTC	CASSLWTGGENIQYF
TRBD1	.	TRBV6-1	TRBJ1-1	TGTGCCAGCACCCTAGGACAGGGTGGGGGTACTGAAGCTTTCTTT	CASTLGQGGGTEAFF
.	few	TRBV7-9	TRBJ2-7	TGTGCCAGCAGCTTTGGACTCTCGAACGAGCAGTACTTC	CASSFGLSNEQYF
TRBD2	.	TRBV7-9	TRBJ2-1	TGTGCCAGCAGCTTAGTCGCTAGCGGGGGGAACAATGAGCAGTTCTTC	CASSLVASGGNNEQFF
.	.	TRBV10-3	TRBJ1-2	TGTGCCATCAGTGAGTTGGGGGTCGGCTACACCTTC	CAISELGVGYTF
TRBD1	few	TRBV5-6	TRBJ1-2	TGTGCCAGCAGCAGCCGGGACAGGGGGCCATATGGCTACACCTTC	CASSSRDRGPYGYTF
.	.	TRBV18	TRBJ2-5	TGTGCCAGCTCACCACGAATCGTGGAAGAGACCCAGTACTTC	CASSPRIVEETQYF
.	many	TRBV18	TRBJ2-2	TGTGCCAGCTCACCATTAGGGAACACCGGGGAGCTGTTTTTT	CASSPLGNTGELFF
.	.	TRBV5-1	TRBJ2-5	TGCGCCAGCAGCCCGGTCGGGGCAGAGACCCAGTACTTC	CASSPVGAETQYF
.	few	TRBV7-2	TRBJ1-5	TGTGCCAGCAGCTTAGTGGGGGGGCGGGAGGAATATCAGCCCCAGCATTTT	CASSLVGGREEYQPQHF
.	many	TRBV3-1	TRBJ2-3	TGTGCCAGCAGCCGTGACCCCGAAGACACAGATACGCAGTATTTT	CASSRDPEDTDTQYF
TRBD2	few	TRBV5-1	TRBJ2-1	TGCGCCAGCAGCGCGGGAGTGGGTGAGCAGTTCTTC	CASSAGVGEQFF
TRBD1	.	TRBV20-1	TRBJ1-6	TGCTGCGCTAGAGCGAATCCTTTGACAGGGATAAGCTCACCCCTCCACTTT	CCARANPLTGISSPLHF
.	many	TRBV19	TRBJ2-4	TGTGCCAGTAGCCATAAATGGGCTGGAAACATTCAGTACTTC	CASSHKWAGNIQYF
.	few	TRBV28	TRBJ1-1	TGTGCCAGCAGCCCCTCTGGGTGGCGGAACACTGAAGCTTTCTTT	CASSPSGWRNTEAFF
TRBD1	few	TRBV5-1	TRBJ2-7	TGCGCCAGCAGCTCCGGGACAGCAAACATCTTCGAGCAGTACTTC	CASSSGTANIFEQYF
.	few	TRBV27	TRBJ2-3	TGTGCCAGCAGTTTATCAGGCCCGACAGGTGCCCACACAGATACGCAGTATTTT	CASSLSGPTGAHTDTQYF
.	.	TRBV20-1	TRBJ2-1	TGCAGTGCTAGCAGAATATTGACTAGTTATGAGCAGTTCTTC	CSASRILTSYEQFF
.	.	TRBV4-3	TRBJ2-1	TGCGCCAGCAGCCAGGGGCGAGGGGGGAACAATGAGCAGTTCTTC	CASSQGRGGNNEQFF
TRBD1	many	TRBV4-3	TRBJ2-3	TGCGCCAGCAGCCAAGGACAGGGTCAGGGAACAGATACGCAGTATTTT	CASSQGQGQGTDTQYF
TRBD2	.	TRBV18	TRBJ2-1	TGTGCCAGCTCACCGCGAGCGGGGGGTGACAATGAGCAGTTCTTC	CASSPRAGGDNEQFF
.	.	TRBV6-1	TRBJ1-6	TGTGCCAGCTCTCCCTCGTGGAGGGGCGCTAGTTCACCCCTCCACTTT	CASSPSWRGASSPLHF
.	.	TRBV4-1	TRBJ2-1	TGCGCCAGCAGCCAAGACTGGCGTCCCAATGAGCAGTTCTTC	CASSQDWRPNEQFF
.	.	TRBV6-1	TRBJ2-3	TGTGCCAGCACCCCTGCCAGGCTTGAAAGATACACAGATACGCAGTATTTT	CASTPARLERYTDTQYF